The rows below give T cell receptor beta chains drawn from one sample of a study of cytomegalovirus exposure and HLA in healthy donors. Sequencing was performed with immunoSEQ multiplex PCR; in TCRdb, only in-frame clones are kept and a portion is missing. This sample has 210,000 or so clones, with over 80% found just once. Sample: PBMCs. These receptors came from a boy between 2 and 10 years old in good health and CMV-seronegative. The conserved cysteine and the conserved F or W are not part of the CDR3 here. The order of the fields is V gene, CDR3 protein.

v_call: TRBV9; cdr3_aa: ASSVGGGGHYEQY
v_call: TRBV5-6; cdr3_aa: ASSLGSGTGGLLRYGYT
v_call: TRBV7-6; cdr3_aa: ASSADRGGLT
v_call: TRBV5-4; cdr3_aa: ASSPGGTGTEAF
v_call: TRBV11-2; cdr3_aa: ASSLERRGTGDYYEQY
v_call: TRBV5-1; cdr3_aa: ASSPDSSYEQY
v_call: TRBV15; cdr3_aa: ATSRDRFLAGIYEQY
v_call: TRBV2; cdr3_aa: ASSDRETGNTIY
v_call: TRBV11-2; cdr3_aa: ASSLAAGEETQY
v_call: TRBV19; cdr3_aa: ASSTPGTSGRITDTQY
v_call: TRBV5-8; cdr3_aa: ASSLVQVGYEQY
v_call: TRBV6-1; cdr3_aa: ASTGLAGGVEQF
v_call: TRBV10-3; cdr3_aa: AINRWASGNTGELF
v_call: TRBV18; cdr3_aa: ASSPYTEETQY
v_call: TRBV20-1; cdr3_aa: SGGGQDTQY
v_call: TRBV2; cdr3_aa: ASMRDRNYEQY
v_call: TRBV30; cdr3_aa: AWNTGGLLLHEQY
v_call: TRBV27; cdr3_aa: ASSLTGGYAVIYNEQF
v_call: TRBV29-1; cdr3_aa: SAGPGTYEQY
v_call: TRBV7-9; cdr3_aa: ASSWDLGLTDTQY
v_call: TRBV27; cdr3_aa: ASSSRQGRAYEQY
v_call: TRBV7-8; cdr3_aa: ASSSKQGTAYNEQF
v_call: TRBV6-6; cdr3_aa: ASSYSEGAGQPQH
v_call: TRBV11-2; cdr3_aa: ASSLEDSPNEKLF
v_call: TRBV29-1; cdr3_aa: SVSSGTLNTGELF
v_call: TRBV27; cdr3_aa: ASPCEAF
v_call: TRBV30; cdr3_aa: AWSVPPGRARTNYGYT
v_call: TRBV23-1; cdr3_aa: ASSQSGQNSNQPQH
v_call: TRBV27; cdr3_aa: ASSGGQLTHGYT
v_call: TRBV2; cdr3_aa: ASGQREGYT
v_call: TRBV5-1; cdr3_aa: ASTLQGSYEQY
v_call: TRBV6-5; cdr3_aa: ASSYGAAGGPYEQY
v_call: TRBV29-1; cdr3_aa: SVEDRYTSGGGYEQY
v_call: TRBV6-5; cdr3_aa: ASSYGGVYTEAF
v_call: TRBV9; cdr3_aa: ASSAYSYSTTEQY
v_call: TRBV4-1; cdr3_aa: ASSQLAGEEDTQY
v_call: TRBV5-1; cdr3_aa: ASSLGLVGGELF
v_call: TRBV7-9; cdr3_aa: ASSLSRPSDSPLH
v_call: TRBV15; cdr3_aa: ASPPSGSMIQADTQY
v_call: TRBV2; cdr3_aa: ASSPSWGVSYNEQF
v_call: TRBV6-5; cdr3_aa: ASRDWEASTDTQY
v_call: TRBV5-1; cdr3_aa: ASSRQGARGYT